Below are 26 T cell receptor beta chains sequenced from a single sample in a study of T cell responses to AZD1222 COVID-19 vaccine. Data came from immunoSEQ multiplex PCR; TCRdb stores just in-frame clones and leaves some out. Of about 150,000 clones listed, roughly 91% are singletons. The sequencing used peripheral blood, collected 28 days after the second AZD1222 dose. All receptors derive from an adult who received the AZD1222 COVID-19 vaccine.

This sequence joins TRBV7-9 and TRBJ1-6; unclear D gene. The CDR3 runs 17 residues. Germline V gives CDR1 SEHNR, CDR2 FQNEAQ (reference sequence). V gave up 4 bases and J gave up 0 bases, with 13 bases separating them. CDR3 in amino acids: CASSSQGPSSYNSPLHF. The DNA of the CDR3 is TGTGCCAGCAGCTCCCAAGGGCCGAGCTCCTATAATTCACCCCTCCACTTT. Full variable domain (remainder filled in from reference TRBV7-9 and TRBJ1-6): DTGVSQNPRHKITKRGQNVTFRCDPISEHNRLYWYRQTLGQGPEFLTYFQNEAQLEKSRLLSDRFSAERPKGSFSTLEIQRTEQGDSAMYLCASSSQGPSSYNSPLHFGNGTRLTVT.

V and J are TRBV4-1 and TRBJ1-5; 7 bases align to TRBD1. Trimming cost V 1 base and J 0 bases; bases outside gene matches: 0. CDR3 length: 15 amino acids. Per the germline V gene, CDR1 is MGHRA and CDR2 is YSYEKL. The CDR3 is CASSQGDSSNQPQHF. The CDR3 DNA reads TGCGCCAGCAGCCAAGGGGACAGTAGCAATCAGCCCCAGCATTTT.

This sequence joins TRBV20-1 and TRBJ1-2; D is perhaps TRBD1 (5 bases). The germline CDR1 and CDR2 sequences are DFQATT and SNEGSKA (reference sequence). The CDR3 has 13 amino acids. The germline V and J ends were trimmed by 3 bases and 7 bases, with 15 bases remaining between them. CDR3 residues: CSASQSQASGYTF. Here the CDR3 DNA reads TGCAGTGCTAGTCAATCACAGGCCAGTGGCTACACCTTC.

The chain has TRBV4-1 and TRBJ1-1; the D is unclear. In germline, CDR1 is MGHRA, CDR2 YSYEKL. The CDR3 has 14 residues. V was cut by 4 bases and J by 1 base, with 10 bases left in between. CDR3 residues: CASSPTSQNTEAFF. CDR3 DNA sequence: TGCGCCAGCAGCCCTACCAGCCAGAACACTGAAGCTTTCTTT.

The chain employs TRBV6-2 or TRBV6-3 and TRBJ1-1; TRBD1 is a possible D gene (5 bases). The CDR3 is 15 residues long. Deletions cut 5 bases from V and 2 bases from J, with 15 bases between. Germline CDR1 MNHEY, CDR2 SVGEGT. The CDR3 region is CASSRLVGPNTEAFF. The CDR3 nucleotides are TGTGCCAGCAGTCGGCTTGTGGGGCCTAACACTGAAGCTTTCTTT.

The V call is TRBV7-6, the J call TRBJ2-5; a weak D match, TRBD2 (5 bases). Between the trimmed V and J ends, which lost 1 base and 6 bases, there was a span of 15 bases. This CDR3 region has 15 residues. Germline V gives CDR1 SGHVS, CDR2 FNYEAQ. The CDR3 DNA sequence: TGTGCCAGCAGCTTAGGACCTTTCGAGGGCCAGACCCAGTACTTC. It yields the protein CASSLGPFEGQTQYF.

This chain links TRBV27 with TRBJ1-5; no definite D call. The germline V gene has CDR1 MNHEY and CDR2 SMNVEV (reference sequence). V lost 5 bases, J lost 0 bases, and 11 bases lay in between. The CDR3 runs 15 residues. The CDR3 DNA reads as TGTGCCAGCAGTCCCTCTTATTATAGCAATCAGCCCCAGCATTTT. Amino acids: CASSPSYYSNQPQHF.

The chain employs TRBV6-4 and TRBJ2-5, with no clear D. The CDR3 has 14 amino acids. V lost 4 bases to trimming and J lost 7 bases, with 16 bases between them. CDR1 MRHNA and CDR2 SNTAGT come from the germline V gene. CDR3 DNA sequence: TGTGCCAGCAGTGGCGATCGTCCCACGGGGACCCAGTACTTC. It codes for CASSGDRPTGTQYF.

The J gene is TRBJ1-1, the V gene TRBV7-9, with D unresolved. V shed 1 base and J shed 3 bases, with 9 bases lying between them. The germline V gene has CDR1 SEHNR and CDR2 FQNEAQ (reference sequence). The CDR3 totals 14 residues. The CDR3 is CASSLGRLYTEAFF. The CDR3, as DNA: TGTGCCAGCAGCTTAGGCAGGTTATACACTGAAGCTTTCTTT.

This sequence joins TRBV7-9 and TRBJ1-5; TRBD1 is a possible D gene (6 bases). Trimming took 0 bases from V and 4 from J, leaving 10 bases between them. The CDR3 contains 15 residues. Per the germline V gene, CDR1 is SEHNR and CDR2 is FQNEAQ (reference sequence). The CDR3 region is CASSLAGTGNQPQHF. In nucleotides, the CDR3 is TGTGCCAGCAGCTTAGCGGGTACAGGGAATCAGCCCCAGCATTTT.

The rearrangement links TRBV15 to TRBJ1-4; 7 bases are a match to TRBD1. J gave up 7 bases and V 3 bases, and 5 bases lay outside the gene matches. This CDR3 contains 14 residues. Germline values: CDR1 LNHNV, CDR2 YYDKDF (reference sequence). The CDR3 DNA reads as TGTGCCACCAGCAGGACAGGGTTTGGTGAAAAACTGTTTTTT. This translates into CATSRTGFGEKLFF.

The gene calls are TRBV27 and TRBJ1-4; D ambiguous. This CDR3 contains 19 residues. Germline V gene sequence: CDR1 MNHEY, CDR2 SMNVEV (reference sequence). Trimming cost V 3 bases and J 0 bases, with 20 bases left between them. Written as DNA, the CDR3 is TGTGCCAGCAGTTTGGCCGGACTGGGCATGTCCGCAACTAATGAAAAACTGTTTTTT. The encoded protein is CASSLAGLGMSATNEKLFF.

The rearrangement joins TRBV18 to TRBJ1-2, with D maybe TRBD1 (5 bases). This CDR3 is 15 amino acids long. V lost 4 bases, J lost 2 bases, and 14 bases lay in between. CDR1 KGHSH and CDR2 LQKENI come from the germline V gene. This chain's CDR3 is CASSLYRDPNYGYTF. The CDR3, as DNA: TGTGCCAGCTCACTTTACCGGGACCCAAACTATGGCTACACCTTC. Based on the CDR3 plus reference TRBV18 and TRBJ1-2, the full variable domain is NAGVMQNPRHLVRRRGQEARLRCSPMKGHSHVYWYRQLPEEGLKFMVYLQKENIIDESGMPKERFSAEFPKEGPSILRIQQVVRGDSAAYFCASSLYRDPNYGYTFGSGTRLTVV.

This chain connects TRBV19 to TRBJ2-7; D gene uncertain. Deletions cut 4 bases from V and 4 bases from J, with 8 bases between. The CDR3 is 12 residues long. CDR1 and CDR2 from the germline V gene are LNHDA and SQIVND (reference sequence). The CDR3 reads CASSNTLYEQYF. DNA of the CDR3: TGTGCCAGTAGTAATACCTTGTACGAGCAGTACTTC.

V gene TRBV7-9 combines with J gene TRBJ1-1, with D unclear. The CDR3 has 16 amino acids. The germline CDR1 and CDR2 sequences are SEHNR and FQNEAQ (reference sequence). V lost 1 base and J 4 bases, leaving 16 bases between the germline ends. The CDR3 sequence: CASSLVSGLRGTEAFF. The CDR3 bases are TGTGCCAGCAGCTTAGTCTCCGGCCTACGCGGCACTGAAGCTTTCTTT.

V and J are TRBV7-2 and TRBJ1-2, with a tentative D call TRBD1 (5 bases). V dropped 5 bases and J dropped 8 bases, with 18 bases sitting between them. The CDR3 loop spans 14 amino acids. Germline assignment: CDR1 SGHTA and CDR2 FQGNSA. CDR3 sequence (DNA): TGTGCCAGCAGCCAGGGTAGGGCCACTGGGGGCTACACCTTC. As protein: CASSQGRATGGYTF.

The gene calls are TRBV30 and TRBJ1-6; unclear D gene. Germline CDR1 is GTSNPN and CDR2 is SVGIG (reference sequence). The CDR3 spans 13 residues. Trimming pared 0 bases from V and 4 bases from J, leaving 4 bases between. CDR3 residues: CAWSVRYNSPLHF. The CDR3 DNA is TGTGCCTGGAGTGTCCGGTATAATTCACCCCTCCACTTT.

The chain has TRBV19 and TRBJ2-5, with 10 nucleotides matching TRBD1. Trimming removed 7 bases from V and 7 bases from J; junction bases left unmatched: 12. In germline, CDR1 is LNHDA, CDR2 SQIVND (reference sequence). The CDR3 length is 15 residues. CDR3 sequence reads: CASTSPDRGLGTQYF. The CDR3 bases are TGTGCCAGTACTTCGCCGGACAGGGGGTTAGGGACCCAGTACTTC.

This clone was picked up one time. Mismatch with germline at one junction end may stem from a read error. The chain uses TRBV7-9 and TRBJ1-1, with D uncertain. This CDR3 has 14 residues. CDR1 and CDR2 (germline): SEHNR, FQNEAQ (reference sequence). CDR3 residues: CASSLAGINTEAFF. In DNA form, the CDR3 reads TGTGCCAGCAGTTTAGCCGGAATTAACACTGAAGCTTTCTTT.

This chain uses TRBV28 with TRBJ2-7, with 7 nucleotides matching TRBD1. CDR1 and CDR2 from the germline V gene are MDHEN and SYDVKM. Trimming at V came to 4 bases and at J to 1 base, leaving 1 base not matched to a gene. The CDR3 runs to 13 residues. The CDR3 loop reads CASSSGQSYEQYF. DNA for the CDR3: TGTGCCAGCAGTTCGGGACAGTCCTACGAGCAGTACTTC.

The chain employs TRBV10-2 and TRBJ1-2; D call uncertain. The length of the CDR3 is 17 residues. The germline CDR1 and CDR2 sequences are WSHSY and SAAADI. V gave up 2 bases and J gave up 2 bases, with 18 bases separating them. Here the CDR3 reads CASSEETRAGRNYGYTF. Written as DNA, the CDR3 is TGCGCCAGCAGTGAGGAAACAAGGGCGGGGAGGAACTATGGCTACACCTTC.

The chain has TRBV5-4 and TRBJ2-1, with 8 nucleotides matching TRBD1. This CDR3 has 14 residues. Unmatched junction bases numbered 5, after V lost 5 bases and J lost 4 bases. The germline V gene has CDR1 SGHNT and CDR2 YYREEE (reference sequence). The CDR3 bases are TGTGCCAGCAGTTCCGGGACAGGTTACAATGAGCAGTTCTTC. Protein: CASSSGTGYNEQFF. The full variable domain, with the rest looked up from reference TRBV5-4 and TRBJ2-1, is ETGVTQSPTHLIKTRGQQVTLRCSSQSGHNTVSWYQQALGQGPQFIFQYYREEENGRGNFPPRFSGLQFPNYSSELNVNALELDDSALYLCASSSGTGYNEQFFGPGTRLTVL.

The chain uses TRBV3-1 (or the pseudogene TRBV3-2) and TRBJ1-6; possible D gene TRBD1, 5 bases. This CDR3 contains 14 residues. The ends were cut back, 1 base at V and 9 bases at J, with 10 bases in the middle. The germline gives CDR1 LGHDT, CDR2 YNNKEL (reference sequence). The DNA for the CDR3 is TGTGCCAGCAGCCAAGGTGGAGGGGCTTCACCCCTCCACTTT. This encodes CASSQGGGASPLHF.

The gene calls are TRBV6-5 and TRBJ1-1, with D unclear. V was pared by 3 bases and J by 8 bases, with 7 bases between. The length of the CDR3 is 11 residues. Germline CDR1 and CDR2: MNHEY and SVGAGI. CDR3 coding DNA: TGTGCCAGCAGTTATGGGGAAGAAGCTTTCTTT. This sequence encodes CASSYGEEAFF.

The rearrangement joins TRBV29-1 to TRBJ2-7; D is undetermined. V was pared by 6 bases and J by 3 bases, with 9 bases between. Germline V gene sequence: CDR1 SQVTM, CDR2 ANQGSEA. The CDR3 sequence is 11 residues long. The CDR3 region is CSVETFYEQYF. The CDR3 DNA reads TGCAGCGTAGAAACATTCTACGAGCAGTACTTC.

The chain recombines TRBV29-1 with TRBJ2-6; 8 bases fit TRBD1. Germline CDR1 SQVTM, CDR2 ANQGSEA. The ends lost 5 bases at V and 1 base at J; junction bases unmatched: 4. The CDR3 spans 15 residues. The CDR3 DNA sequence: TGCAGCGTTAGGACAGGGCATTCTGGGGCCAACGTCCTGACTTTC. This codes for CSVRTGHSGANVLTF.